This TCR beta chain originates from a study of CD8 T cells in Susac syndrome. The germline gives CDR1 SQVTM, CDR2 ANQGSEA. The CDR3 has 13 amino acids. The junction had 8 bases not matched to a gene; V was cut back by 6 bases and J by 5 bases. Random hexamers primed reverse transcription of 0.5 to 1 ug RNA. Each CDR3 protein gets one entry after TCRdb re-called the immunoSEQ multiplex PCR reads with MiXCR. The data show some 96,000 distinct CDR3 sequences, around 94% seen once. Sample: CD4+ T cells from PBMCs. The chain employs TRBV29-1 and TRBJ1-1; the match to TRBD1 covers 8 bases. This TCR was recovered from a human donor with Susac syndrome. DNA of the CDR3: TGCAGCGTCGATGCACAGGGGGAAACTGAAGCTTTCTTT. It encodes CSVDAQGETEAFF. Full variable domain (rest looked up from reference TRBV29-1 and TRBJ1-1): SAVISQKPSRDICQRGTSLTIQCQVDSQVTMMFWYRQQPGQSLTLIATANQGSEATYESGFVIDKFPISRPNLTFSTLTVSNMSPEDSSIYLCSVDAQGETEAFFGQGTRLTVV.